This T cell receptor (beta chain) was obtained from a study of T cells in Graves' hyperthyroidism and ophthalmopathy. For the study at large: Staff took peripheral blood when the initial diagnosis was made, before any treatment began. Points from the study as a whole: Most thyroid clonotypes with frequency above 0.001 were detected in blood.

The study excluded patients with uncontrolled infection, other autoimmune disease, pregnancy or lactation. Amplification targeted TCR beta CDR3 regions from RNA transcripts. The HTBI primer set drove a first-round RT-PCR of the TCR CDR3. TCRdb analysed the multiplex PCR reads with MiXCR anew, one entry per CDR3 protein. The sample contains a few hundred thousand distinct CDR3 sequences, less than 20% of which appear only once. Only a few counts were recorded for this clonotype. The antigen is undetermined. The sequence derives from a woman in her twenties or thirties with Graves' hyperthyroidism. The sample taken for sequencing was blood.

CDR3 DNA: TGTGCCAGCGTGGCAGGGGGTACAGATACGCAGTATTTT. This translates into CASVAGGTDTQYF. V and J are TRBV6-1 and TRBJ2-3; 7 bases agree with TRBD1. CDR3 size: 13 residues. From germline, CDR1 is MNHNS and CDR2 SASEGT. V lost 8 bases, J lost 3 bases, and 5 bases stayed unmatched.